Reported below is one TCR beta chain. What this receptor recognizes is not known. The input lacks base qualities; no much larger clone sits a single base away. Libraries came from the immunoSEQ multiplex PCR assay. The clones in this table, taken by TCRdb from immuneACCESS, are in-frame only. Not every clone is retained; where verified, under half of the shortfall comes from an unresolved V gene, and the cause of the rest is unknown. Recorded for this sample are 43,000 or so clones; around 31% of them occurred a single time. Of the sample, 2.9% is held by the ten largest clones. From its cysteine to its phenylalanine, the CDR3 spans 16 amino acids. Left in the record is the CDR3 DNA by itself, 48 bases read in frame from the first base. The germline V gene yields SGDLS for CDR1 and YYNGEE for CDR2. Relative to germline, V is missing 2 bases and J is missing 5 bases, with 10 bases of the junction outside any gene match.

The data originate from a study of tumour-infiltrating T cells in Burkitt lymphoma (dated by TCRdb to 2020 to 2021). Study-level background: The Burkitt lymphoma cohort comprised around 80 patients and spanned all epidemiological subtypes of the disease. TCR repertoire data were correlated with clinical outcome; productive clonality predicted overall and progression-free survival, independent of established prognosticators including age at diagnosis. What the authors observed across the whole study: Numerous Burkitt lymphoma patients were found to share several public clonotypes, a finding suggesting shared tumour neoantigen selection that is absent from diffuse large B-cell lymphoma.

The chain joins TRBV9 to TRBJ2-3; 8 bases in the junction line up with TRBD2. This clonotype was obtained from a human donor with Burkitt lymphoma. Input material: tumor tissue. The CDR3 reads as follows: CASSVRAGARGDTQYF. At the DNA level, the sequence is TGTGCCAGCAGCGTCAGAGCGGGGGCCCGGGGAGATACGCAGTATTTT.